A single T cell receptor beta chain is shown here with its context. These data come from a study of blood T cell repertoires in COVID-19. Overall study: Sites in the United States, Italy and Spain provided acute and convalescent COVID-19 samples. From T cells, B-cell-depleted T cells, or PBMCs came the material, which was cDNA or gDNA.

Trimming cost V 4 bases and J 6 bases; bases outside gene matches: 3. The length of the CDR3 is 14 residues. Looked up from germline, CDR1 is KGHSH and CDR2 is LQKENI. Assay used: immunoSEQ multiplex PCR; TCRdb lists only in-frame clones, some missing. The sample contains about 310,000 clones, around nine tenths of which appear only once. The clonotype comes from a man aged 45-60 years with active or convalescent COVID-19. The V gene is TRBV18, the J gene TRBJ1-6, with 7 bases that match TRBD1. Material: peripheral blood. As DNA, the CDR3 is TGTGCCAGCTCACTGGGACAGTTTAATTCACCCCTCCACTTT. This translates into CASSLGQFNSPLHF. Complete variable domain (other parts from reference TRBV18 and TRBJ1-6): NAGVMQNPRHLVRRRGQEARLRCSPMKGHSHVYWYRQLPEEGLKFMVYLQKENIIDESGMPKERFSAEFPKEGPSILRIQQVVRGDSAAYFCASSLGQFNSPLHFGNGTRLTVT.